This T cell receptor beta chain emerged from a study of T cell changes during pregnancy in multiple sclerosis. The CDR3 covers 12 residues. V lost 8 bases and J lost 5, with 11 bases in between. CDR1 is LNHDA, CDR2 SQIVND, per germline (reference sequence). The table came from immunoSEQ multiplex PCR; TCRdb's copy has only in-frame clones and leaves some out. The repertoire includes around 40,000 clones, around nine tenths of them detected once, and approximately 0.39% sits in the top ten. The origin of this receptor is a female donor with multiple sclerosis, enrolled in a pregnancy study. V is TRBV19 and J is TRBJ2-3; D might be TRBD2 (6 bases). Sequencing used CD4+ T cells from peripheral blood mononuclear cells, obtained in the second trimester of pregnancy. This CDR3 reads CASRLVGDTQYF. The CDR3 coding sequence is TGTGCCAGTCGACTAGTTGGAGATACGCAGTATTTT.